This T cell receptor beta chain was identified in a study of T cell responses to AZD1222 COVID-19 vaccine. Overall study: The analysis combined second doses at about 4 or about 12 weeks.

Comments on this clone: What it binds is not known.

The repertoire was sequenced with immunoSEQ multiplex PCR; TCRdb's copy has only in-frame clones and lacks some. The table includes about 130,000 clones, over 90% detected once. Germline V gene data show CDR1 as LGHDT and CDR2 as YNNKEL (reference sequence). There are 20 residues in the CDR3. The V gene end was trimmed by 1 base and the J gene end by 7 bases; junction bases not matched to a gene: 19. Study-level findings and limits: In a largely white British group with more females than males, clonal diversity was possibly underestimated. Seropositive at baseline were only a handful of AZD1222 recipients. Recipients of two AZD1222 doses showed rising Spike-specific TCR breadth and depth.

The TCR originated in an adult in good health. This chain joins TRBV3-1 (or the pseudogene TRBV3-2) and TRBJ1-6; TRBD1 matches 7 bases. The source was peripheral blood, collected on day 0 of AZD1222 vaccination. DNA of the CDR3: TGTGCCAGCAGCCAAGCGTCCCTCTTCTTAATGACAGGGACAAATTCACCCCTCCACTTT. It specifies CASSQASLFLMTGTNSPLHF.